This T cell receptor beta chain was identified in a study of tumor-infiltrating lymphocytes in oesophageal squamous cell carcinoma. TCRdb independently ran MiXCR on the PCR reads; one entry per CDR3 protein. Of about 13,000 distinct CDR3 sequences listed, more than 45% are singletons. The TCR comes from a female donor with esophageal squamous cell carcinoma. The sequencing input was blood.

This CDR3 reads CASSSPVETQYF. CDR3 DNA sequence: TGTGCCAGCAGCAGTCCTGTGGAGACCCAGTACTTC. The chain recombines TRBV11-1 with TRBJ2-5, with unresolved D. Germline-derived CDR1 and CDR2 are SGHAT and FQDESV (reference sequence). V lost 5 bases and J lost 5, with 9 bases in between. The CDR3 covers 12 residues.